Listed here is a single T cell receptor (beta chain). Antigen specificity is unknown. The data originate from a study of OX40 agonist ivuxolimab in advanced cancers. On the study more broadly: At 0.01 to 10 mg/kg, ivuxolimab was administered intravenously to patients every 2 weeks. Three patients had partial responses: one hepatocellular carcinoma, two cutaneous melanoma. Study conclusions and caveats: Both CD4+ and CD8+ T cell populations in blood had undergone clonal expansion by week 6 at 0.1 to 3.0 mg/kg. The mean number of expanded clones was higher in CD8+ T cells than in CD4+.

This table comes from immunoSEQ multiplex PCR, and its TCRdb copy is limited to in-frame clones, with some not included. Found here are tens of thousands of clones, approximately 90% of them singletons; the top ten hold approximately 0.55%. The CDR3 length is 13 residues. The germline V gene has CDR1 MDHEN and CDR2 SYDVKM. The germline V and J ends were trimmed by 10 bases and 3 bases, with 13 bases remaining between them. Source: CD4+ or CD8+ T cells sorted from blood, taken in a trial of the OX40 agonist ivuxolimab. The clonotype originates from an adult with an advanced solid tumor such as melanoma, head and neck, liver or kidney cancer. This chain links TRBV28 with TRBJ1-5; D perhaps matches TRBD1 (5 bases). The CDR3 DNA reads TGTGCCACCGGGGGTCCTACCAATCAGCCCCAGCATTTT. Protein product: CATGGPTNQPQHF.